The 8 T cell receptor beta chains below were found in one sample sequenced in a study of OX40 agonist ivuxolimab in advanced cancers. Clones were sequenced by immunoSEQ multiplex PCR, and TCRdb holds only the in-frame ones, with some missing. Found here are around 35,000 clones, 78% of them singletons; the top ten hold roughly 13%. This specimen was CD4+ or CD8+ T cells sorted from blood, taken in a trial of the OX40 agonist ivuxolimab. The receptors stem from an adult with an advanced solid tumor such as melanoma, head and neck, liver or kidney cancer.

The chain employs TRBV2 and TRBJ2-4, with 7 bases aligning to TRBD1. CDR3 length: 13 amino acids. Germline loops: CDR1 SNHLY, CDR2 FYNNEI. V shed 8 bases, J shed 5 bases, and the junction held 6 bases outside the gene matches. Here the CDR3 DNA reads TGTGCCAGCCGGGACAGCGGACAAAACATTCAGTACTTC. It encodes CASRDSGQNIQYF.

This chain uses TRBV4-1 with TRBJ2-4; 10 nucleotides match TRBD1. Germline-derived CDR1 and CDR2 are MGHRA and YSYEKL. V gave up 8 bases and J gave up 6 bases; unmatched junction bases: 4. This CDR3 is built from 13 residues. The CDR3 is CASGGDRGNIQYF. The CDR3 region has the DNA TGCGCCAGCGGAGGGGACAGGGGAAACATTCAGTACTTC.

V is TRBV18 and J is TRBJ2-7, with TRBD1 identical over 8 bases. This CDR3 has 15 amino acids. V shed 3 bases and J 0 bases; nucleotides not matched to a gene: 4. The germline gives CDR1 KGHSH, CDR2 LQKENI. The CDR3 loop is CASSPRDRTSYEQYF. The CDR3 DNA reads as TGTGCCAGCTCACCCCGGGACAGGACCTCCTACGAGCAGTACTTC.

The genes are TRBV5-4 and TRBJ2-7; D not certain. V lost 2 bases to trimming and J lost 1 base, with 7 bases between them. Germline-derived CDR1 and CDR2 are SGHNT and YYREEE (reference sequence). The CDR3 runs to 13 residues. As DNA, the CDR3 is TGTGCCAGCAGCTTCGGCAGTTCCTACGAGCAGTACTTC. It specifies CASSFGSSYEQYF.

There are a few counts of this clone. The rearrangement uses TRBV29-1 and TRBJ2-7, with D unclear. Germline V lookup: CDR1 SQVTM, CDR2 ANQGSEA. The CDR3 consists of 13 residues. V was cut by 0 bases and J by 1 base, with 7 bases left in between. The DNA of the CDR3 is TGCAGCGTTGAAGATTCGGCTTCCTACGAGCAGTACTTC. Amino acid sequence: CSVEDSASYEQYF.

The chain recombines TRBV4-2 with TRBJ2-7; D is perhaps TRBD1 (5 bases). The V end lost 4 bases, the J end lost 4 bases, and 8 bases lay between the germline ends. Germline CDR1 LGHNA, CDR2 YNFKEQ. The CDR3 spans 12 residues. The CDR3 here is CASSRTGYEQYF. In DNA form, the CDR3 reads TGTGCCAGCAGCCGAACAGGTTACGAGCAGTACTTC.

The chain joins TRBV5-4 to TRBJ2-7, with D maybe TRBD2 (5 bases). This CDR3 has 14 amino acids. V was shortened by 4 bases and J by 4 bases, with 15 bases between the two germline ends. CDR1 and CDR2 from the germline V gene are SGHNT and YYREEE (reference sequence). CDR3 in amino acids: CASSGELAGYEQYF. The CDR3 nucleotides are TGTGCCAGCAGCGGGGAGTTAGCTGGGTACGAGCAGTACTTC. Drawing the rest from reference TRBV5-4 and TRBJ2-7, the complete variable domain is ETGVTQSPTHLIKTRGQQVTLRCSSQSGHNTVSWYQQALGQGPQFIFQYYREEENGRGNFPPRFSGLQFPNYSSELNVNALELDDSALYLCASSGELAGYEQYFGPGTRLTVT.

J is TRBJ1-2 and V is TRBV6-1; D perhaps matches TRBD1 (5 bases). The germline V gene has CDR1 MNHNS and CDR2 SASEGT. The length of the CDR3 is 17 residues. Trimming left V 1 base short and J 4 bases short, with 19 bases between. CDR3 sequence reads: CASSEDLPDKGIYGYTF. CDR3 bases: TGTGCCAGCAGTGAAGACCTCCCGGACAAGGGCATCTATGGCTACACCTTC.